A selection of T cell receptor beta chains follows, all from one sample in a study of blood T cell repertoires in COVID-19. Produced via immunoSEQ multiplex PCR; TCRdb's table is partial and in-frame only. The table includes fewer than 45,000 clones, almost 85% detected once. Specimen: peripheral blood. These TCRs come from a human donor in a cohort sampled during active COVID-19. The CDR3 runs from the conserved cysteine through the conserved F or W.

j_gene | len | v_gene | CDR3aa
TRBJ1-5 | 14 | TRBV7-6 | CASSPTGGGQPQHF
TRBJ2-7 | 11 | TRBV29-1 | CSVADFHEQYF
TRBJ1-4 | 15 | TRBV19 | CASTDRFATNEKLFF
TRBJ1-1 | 14 | TRBV28 | CASSTGQGNTEAFF
TRBJ1-2 | 13 | TRBV5-4 | CASSPDRVYGYTF
TRBJ1-2 | 12 | TRBV7-2 | CASSLREGGYTF
TRBJ1-2 | 14 | TRBV11-3 | CASSDVTGSYGYTF
TRBJ2-3 | 16 | TRBV11-2 | CASSPPRRQGPDTQYF
TRBJ2-1 | 17 | TRBV6-6 | CASSLKRGTGTYNEQFF
TRBJ2-7 | 16 | TRBV5-5 | CASSLEGRDPSYEQYF
TRBJ2-3 | 13 | TRBV3-1/TRBV3-2 | CASSGRDYDTQYF
TRBJ2-7 | 14 | TRBV6-5 | CASIAATEVSEQYF
TRBJ2-2 | 19 | TRBV10-1 | CASSETGTGEYSGTGELFF
TRBJ1-1 | 13 | TRBV7-9 | CASSSSGGSEAFF
TRBJ2-1 | 15 | TRBV19 | CASRPGTSGMSEQFF
TRBJ2-1 | 15 | TRBV7-6 | CASSSVGGRNNEQFF
TRBJ2-7 | 14 | TRBV2 | CASRGGGPLSEQYF
TRBJ1-1 | 14 | TRBV6-5 | CASSLGGSNTEAFF
TRBJ1-1 | 15 | TRBV5-6 | CASSLMASGGTEAFF
TRBJ2-3 | 16 | TRBV14 | CASSPLTGASTDTQYF
TRBJ2-5 | 14 | TRBV5-1 | CASSLGQGRETQYF